The rows below give T cell receptor beta chains drawn from one sample of a study of cytomegalovirus exposure and HLA in healthy donors. The protocol was immunoSEQ multiplex PCR, while the TCRdb copy is restricted to in-frame clones and leaves out a portion. The data show approximately 160,000 clones, with roughly 77% seen just once and 1% held by the top ten. Material for sequencing was PBMCs. Source of these receptors: a woman aged 45-60 years in good health and CMV-seropositive. The CDR3 runs from the conserved cysteine through the conserved F or W. D genes are given only for firm matches. Not all rows give a size; the values are once, few, many and, for expanded clones, a class.

V: TRBV28
D: TRBD1
size: few
J: TRBJ1-3
DNA: TGTGCCAGCAGTTTGGCGGACAGGGCTGGAAACACCATATATTTT
CDR3: CASSLADRAGNTIYF

V: TRBV27
D: TRBD2
size: .
J: TRBJ2-7
DNA: TGTGCTTCGGGACTAGAAGGGCGCGAGCAGTACTTC
CDR3: CASGLEGREQYF

V: TRBV23-1
D: .
size: .
J: TRBJ2-2
DNA: TGCGCCAGCAGTCAAACCAGGGATGCCCTGAACACCGGGGAGCTGTTTTTT
CDR3: CASSQTRDALNTGELFF

V: TRBV29-1
D: .
size: .
J: TRBJ2-5
DNA: TGCAGCGTTGAAGAGGTGGGCGAGACCCAGTACTTC
CDR3: CSVEEVGETQYF

V: TRBV10-3
D: .
size: .
J: TRBJ2-3
DNA: TGTGCCATCAGTGAAAGGGCGGGTGGAGGGACGCAGTATTTT
CDR3: CAISERAGGGTQYF

V: TRBV7-3
D: .
size: .
J: TRBJ2-3
DNA: TGTGCCAGCCGTATCCCCCCGGCAGATACGCAGTATTTT
CDR3: CASRIPPADTQYF

V: TRBV2
D: TRBD2
size: once
J: TRBJ2-3
DNA: TGTGCCAGCAGTGAAGCCGGGACTAGCGGGGGTCCTAGAGATACGCAGTATTTT
CDR3: CASSEAGTSGGPRDTQYF

V: TRBV29-1
D: .
size: .
J: TRBJ1-1
DNA: TGCAGCGTACCCCCTGGGGCAGGGTTGAACACTGAAGCTTTCTTT
CDR3: CSVPPGAGLNTEAFF

V: TRBV5-1
D: .
size: .
J: TRBJ1-4
DNA: TGCGCCAGCAGCTTGTTATCAGGGAAAAATGAAAAACTGTTTTTT
CDR3: CASSLLSGKNEKLFF

V: TRBV7-2
D: TRBD1
size: .
J: TRBJ1-2
DNA: TGTGCCAGCAGCCCGACAGGGCGCGGTGGCTACACCTTC
CDR3: CASSPTGRGGYTF

V: TRBV7-2
D: .
size: .
J: TRBJ1-1
DNA: TGTGCCAGCAGCCGCGAAGAATACACTGAAGCTTTCTTT
CDR3: CASSREEYTEAFF

V: TRBV28
D: TRBD1
size: once
J: TRBJ1-5
DNA: TGTGCCAGCAGTCCCCTACCGGGACAGGGAATGAGCAATCAGCCCCAGCATTTT
CDR3: CASSPLPGQGMSNQPQHF

V: TRBV12-5
D: .
size: .
J: TRBJ2-3
DNA: TGTGCTAGTGGGTCTACTCCCGTAGATACGCAGTATTTT
CDR3: CASGSTPVDTQYF

V: TRBV5-1
D: .
size: .
J: TRBJ1-2
DNA: TGCGCCAGCAGCTTGGGACAGAACTATGGCTACACCTTC
CDR3: CASSLGQNYGYTF

V: TRBV28
D: TRBD1
size: .
J: TRBJ1-2
DNA: TGTGCCAGCAGCGAAAGGGGACAGGGCTATGGCTACACCTTC
CDR3: CASSERGQGYGYTF

V: TRBV28
D: TRBD1
size: few
J: TRBJ2-6
DNA: TGTGCCAGCAGTTTTCGGGTCGGGGGACAGGGGGTGATCTCTGGGGCCAACGTCCTGACTTTC
CDR3: CASSFRVGGQGVISGANVLTF

V: TRBV29-1
D: TRBD1
size: .
J: TRBJ1-3
DNA: TGCAGCGTTGAAGGGGACAGGGGTTTAAACACCATATATTTT
CDR3: CSVEGDRGLNTIYF

V: TRBV28
D: TRBD1
size: .
J: TRBJ1-1
DNA: TGTGCCAGCAGTGATCCGGGACAGGGGACTTTCTTT
CDR3: CASSDPGQGTFF

V: TRBV9
D: TRBD2
size: few
J: TRBJ2-7
DNA: TGTGCCAGCAGCCCCGGTGCGAGAGCGGGGGATCCCTACGAGCAGTACTTC
CDR3: CASSPGARAGDPYEQYF

V: TRBV9
D: .
size: .
J: TRBJ1-2
DNA: TGTGCCAGCAGCGCTTCGGACTCCGGGCGTGGCTACACCTTC
CDR3: CASSASDSGRGYTF

V: TRBV25-1
D: TRBD1
size: few
J: TRBJ2-5
DNA: TGTGCCAGCCGACAGGGAGAGTGGGGGACCCAGTACTTC
CDR3: CASRQGEWGTQYF

V: TRBV9
D: TRBD2
size: few
J: TRBJ2-1
DNA: TGTGCCAGCAGCACTTACCGGGGGGTTAACAATGAGCAGTTCTTC
CDR3: CASSTYRGVNNEQFF

V: TRBV19
D: TRBD1
size: .
J: TRBJ2-3
DNA: TGTGCCAGTAGTAGACAGGGTACAGATACGCAGTATTTT
CDR3: CASSRQGTDTQYF

V: TRBV19
D: TRBD1
size: .
J: TRBJ1-2
DNA: TGTGCCAGTATGGACAGGGTGGGTTCTGGCTACACCTTC
CDR3: CASMDRVGSGYTF

V: TRBV7-9
D: TRBD1
size: once
J: TRBJ1-1
DNA: TGTGCCGCCCCAGGGGGCGAGCCCGAGAACACTGAAGCTTTCTTT
CDR3: CAAPGGEPENTEAFF

V: TRBV6-5
D: TRBD1
size: .
J: TRBJ1-5
DNA: TGTGCCAGCAAGACAGACAGGGGCAATCAGCCCCAGCATTTT
CDR3: CASKTDRGNQPQHF

V: TRBV11-3
D: .
size: .
J: TRBJ2-2
DNA: TGTGCCAGCAGCTTAAAGGGGCCCTTGGGCGGGGAGCTGTTTTTT
CDR3: CASSLKGPLGGELFF

V: TRBV7-2
D: .
size: .
J: TRBJ2-1
DNA: TGTGCCAGCAGCCCGAGGATCCTCGGGAATGAGCAGTTCTTC
CDR3: CASSPRILGNEQFF

V: TRBV7-2
D: .
size: .
J: TRBJ2-1
DNA: TGTGCCAGCAGCTTATTCGGCGGGATCTACAATGAGCAGTTCTTC
CDR3: CASSLFGGIYNEQFF

V: TRBV10-2
D: TRBD1
size: .
J: TRBJ1-1
DNA: TGCGCCAGCAGTGATCCGGGACAGGGAAACACTGAAGCTTTCTTT
CDR3: CASSDPGQGNTEAFF

V: TRBV28
D: .
size: .
J: TRBJ2-1
DNA: TGTGCCAGCAAGTTAGGGACAATCTACAATGAGCAGTTCTTC
CDR3: CASKLGTIYNEQFF

V: TRBV4-1
D: .
size: once
J: TRBJ1-3
DNA: TGCGCCAGCAGCCATCCAAACAGGGTAGGGGCTGGAAACACCATATATTTT
CDR3: CASSHPNRVGAGNTIYF

V: TRBV19
D: .
size: .
J: TRBJ1-1
DNA: TGTGCCAGTAGGGACGCAGGGAACACGAGGACTGAAGCTTTCTTT
CDR3: CASRDAGNTRTEAFF

V: TRBV19
D: .
size: once
J: TRBJ2-2
DNA: TGTGCCAGTAGTAAAATGACAGACACCGGGGAGCTGTTTTTT
CDR3: CASSKMTDTGELFF

V: TRBV7-9
D: .
size: .
J: TRBJ2-7
DNA: TGTGCCAGCAGCTTAGAGGTCGGGCTTGTTACAGGGTCATCCTACGAGCAGTACTTC
CDR3: CASSLEVGLVTGSSYEQYF

V: TRBV28
D: .
size: once
J: TRBJ2-1
DNA: TGTGCCAGCTGTGCTCGACTCTACAATGAGCAGTTCTTC
CDR3: CASCARLYNEQFF

V: TRBV7-2
D: .
size: .
J: TRBJ2-7
DNA: TGTGCCAGCAGCCCCGCCTACGAGCAGTACTTC
CDR3: CASSPAYEQYF

V: TRBV21-1
D: .
size: .
J: TRBJ1-1
DNA: TGTGCCAGCAGCAAAGGGACAGGGCCAGAAGCTTTCTTT
CDR3: CASSKGTGPEAFF

V: TRBV5-6
D: .
size: .
J: TRBJ1-1
DNA: TGTGCCAGCAGCTTCGGAACAGATCACACTGAAGCTTTCTTT
CDR3: CASSFGTDHTEAFF

V: TRBV7-9
D: .
size: .
J: TRBJ1-1
DNA: TGTGCCAGCAGCTTCGCGGGGGCCTCTGAAGCTTTCTTT
CDR3: CASSFAGASEAFF

V: TRBV9
D: .
size: once
J: TRBJ2-3
DNA: TGTGCCAGCAGCGTACCAGGAACAGATACGCAGTATTTT
CDR3: CASSVPGTDTQYF

V: TRBV19
D: TRBD1
size: few
J: TRBJ1-1
DNA: TGTGCCAGTAGTATAAACAGGGGTGGTTTGAACACTGAAGCTTTCTTT
CDR3: CASSINRGGLNTEAFF

V: TRBV11-2
D: .
size: .
J: TRBJ1-1
DNA: TGTGCCAGCAGCTTAGGCAGGGTATACTCCACTGAAGCTTTCTTT
CDR3: CASSLGRVYSTEAFF

V: TRBV15
D: .
size: .
J: TRBJ2-4
DNA: TGTGCCACCAGCAGAGTAGACAGATCGAGCATTCAGTACTTC
CDR3: CATSRVDRSSIQYF

V: TRBV6-1
D: .
size: .
J: TRBJ2-7
DNA: TGTGCCAGCAGTGAAACGTTCGCAGCCGGGGTCTACGAGCAGTACTTC
CDR3: CASSETFAAGVYEQYF

V: TRBV28
D: .
size: .
J: TRBJ1-2
DNA: TGTGCCAGCAGTTTGAGAAGCTATGGCTACACCTTC
CDR3: CASSLRSYGYTF